These 27 T cell receptor beta chains were all obtained from the same sample, sequenced in a study of OX40 agonist ivuxolimab in advanced cancers. Clones were read by immunoSEQ multiplex PCR, and TCRdb kept only the in-frame ones, dropping some. Of over 20,000 clones listed, roughly 80% are singletons. The sequenced sample was CD4+ or CD8+ T cells sorted from blood, obtained in a trial of the OX40 agonist ivuxolimab. These receptors all stem from an adult with an advanced solid tumor such as melanoma, head and neck, liver or kidney cancer.

Turning to this clone: One junction end disagrees with the germline gene, perhaps due to a read error. V and J are TRBV7-7 and TRBJ2-5; D not certain. The germline V gene has CDR1 SSHAT and CDR2 FNYEAQ (reference sequence). This CDR3 comprises 11 residues. CDR3 loop: CASSDQETQYF. The CDR3 nucleotides are TGTGCCAGCAGCGACCAGGAGACCCAGTACTTC.

This clone showed up just once. Other DNA sequences of this sample code for an identical CDR3. V gene TRBV5-1 combines with J gene TRBJ1-2; TRBD1 is a possible D gene (6 bases). Per germline, CDR1 SGHRS and CDR2 YFSETQ. The ends were cut back, 0 bases at V and 8 bases at J, with 11 bases in the middle. CDR3 length: 13 amino acids. The CDR3: CASSLEGVDGYTF. The CDR3 nucleotides read TGCGCCAGCAGCTTGGAGGGGGTGGACGGCTACACCTTC.

The DNA of the CDR3 is TGTGCCAGCAGCTTGCTCGGAGCCTACGAGCAGTACTTC. Its protein is CASSLLGAYEQYF. The V gene is TRBV5-4, the J gene TRBJ2-7, with D hard to call. V gave up 1 base and J gave up 2 bases, with 7 bases separating them. Germline assignment: CDR1 SGHNT and CDR2 YYREEE (reference sequence). This CDR3 spans 13 amino acids.

This chain uses TRBV11-2 with TRBJ1-2; D ambiguous. CDR3 size: 15 residues. Trimming took 0 bases from V and 3 from J, leaving 11 bases between them. The germline gives CDR1 SGHAT, CDR2 FQNNGV. The CDR3 protein is CASSLDRSAYYGYTF. CDR3 DNA: TGTGCCAGCAGCTTAGATCGGTCAGCATACTATGGCTACACCTTC. Full variable domain (missing parts from reference TRBV11-2 and TRBJ1-2): EAGVAQSPRYKIIEKRQSVAFWCNPISGHATLYWYQQILGQGPKLLIQFQNNGVVDDSQLPKDRFSAERLKGVDSTLKIQPAKLEDSAVYLCASSLDRSAYYGYTFGSGTRLTVV.

The chain has TRBV11-3 and TRBJ2-6; D perhaps matches TRBD1 (5 bases). This CDR3 is built from 15 residues. The germline V gene has CDR1 SGHNT and CDR2 YENEEA. V lost 2 bases and J 0 bases, leaving 5 bases between the germline ends. This chain's CDR3 is CASSLQGSGANVLTF. CDR3 bases: TGTGCCAGCAGCTTACAGGGCTCTGGGGCCAACGTCCTGACTTTC.

The CDR3 DNA sequence: TGTGCCTCGATATCGAACACTGAAGCTTTCTTT. As protein: CASISNTEAFF. The V and J genes are TRBV28 and TRBJ1-1; D unclear. CDR3 length: 11 amino acids. Trimming cost V 11 bases and J 1 base, with 8 bases left between them. Per germline, CDR1 MDHEN and CDR2 SYDVKM.

The chain couples TRBV2 to TRBJ2-5; TRBD2 matches 7 bases. Germline lookup yields CDR1 SNHLY and CDR2 FYNNEI. Germline trimming cut 0 bases from V and 7 bases from J; bases unmatched to any gene: 8. The CDR3 consists of 15 residues. CDR3 in DNA: TGTGCCAGCAGTGAAGCTGGGACTACTGGGGGGACCCAGTACTTC. Its protein is CASSEAGTTGGTQYF.

CDR3 DNA sequence: TGTGCCAGCACTTCCAGACAGGGCCCCCAGTCACCCCTCCACTTT. Translating it yields CASTSRQGPQSPLHF. The V and J genes are TRBV6-5 and TRBJ1-6; the match to TRBD1 covers 7 bases. The CDR3 is made up of 15 amino acids. In germline, CDR1 is MNHEY, CDR2 SVGAGI. V dropped 7 bases and J dropped 10; count of bases not matched to a gene: 13.

A single count supports this clone. This sequence joins TRBV25-1 and TRBJ2-2; D gene ambiguous. The ends were cut back, 2 bases at V and 1 base at J, with 2 bases in the middle. Per germline, CDR1 MGHDK and CDR2 SYGVNS. The CDR3 spans 13 residues. Written as DNA, the CDR3 is TGTGCCAGCAGTGAACGGAACACCGGGGAGCTGTTTTTT. Residues: CASSERNTGELFF.

The chain links TRBV5-5 to TRBJ1-2; D possibly corresponds to TRBD1 (5 bases). V gave up 4 bases and J gave up 6 bases, with 16 bases separating them. There are 14 residues in the CDR3. CDR1 is SGHKS, CDR2 YYEKEE, per germline (reference sequence). CDR3 amino acids: CASSTRQPTDGYTF. CDR3 nucleotides: TGTGCCAGCAGCACTCGACAGCCTACTGATGGCTACACCTTC. Complete variable domain (other parts from reference TRBV5-5 and TRBJ1-2): DAGVTQSPTHLIKTRGQQVTLRCSPISGHKSVSWYQQVLGQGPQFIFQYYEKEERGRGNFPDRFSARQFPNYSSELNVNALLLGDSALYLCASSTRQPTDGYTFGSGTRLTVV.

This clone was observed a handful of times. One end of the junction is discordant with germline, which a read error may explain. Within the sample, other DNA sequences also encode this same CDR3. The genes are TRBV11-3 and TRBJ2-7; possibly TRBD1 for D (6 bases). CDR1 is SGHNT, CDR2 YENEEA, per germline. The CDR3 is 15 residues long. Here the CDR3 reads CASSQEAGDRYEQYF. The CDR3 bases are TGCGCCAGCAGCCAAGAAGCAGGGGACCGTTACGAGCAGTACTTC.

Note on this clone: This is likely a read error, given that the CDR3 carries no conserved phenylalanine or tryptophan at its end. Because the CDR3's place on the DNA is in doubt, the DNA is left out and the CDR3 is given as listed by TCRdb. V gene TRBV7-9 combines with J gene TRBJ2-7; the table's D call, TRBD1, has no DNA check behind it. The germline CDR1 and CDR2 sequences are SEHNR and FQNEAQ (reference sequence). The CDR3 spans 12 amino acids, including both terminal residues. CDR3 sequence reads: CASSLGQGAWNL.

CDR3 in DNA: TGTGCCAGCAGTACCCCTCGGGACAGCAAAAACATTCAGTACTTC. Translation gives CASSTPRDSKNIQYF. The genes are TRBV6-5 and TRBJ2-4, with TRBD1 matching over 7 bases. This CDR3 is 15 amino acids long. Germline assignment: CDR1 MNHEY and CDR2 SVGAGI. V gave up 5 bases and J gave up 3 bases; unmatched junction bases: 7.

This clone was picked up a small number of times. V usage is TRBV10-1 and J usage is TRBJ2-1, with 13 bases identical to TRBD2. The germline V gene has CDR1 WNHNN and CDR2 SYGVQD (reference sequence). J gave up 8 bases and V 8 bases, and 3 bases lay outside the gene matches. The CDR3 contains 13 residues. The CDR3 region has the DNA TGCGCCAGCGGGACTAGCGGGGTTCATGAGCAGTTCTTC. Translating gives CASGTSGVHEQFF.

The rearrangement joins TRBV15 to TRBJ2-3, with D unresolved. CDR1 and CDR2 (germline): LNHNV, YYDKDF (reference sequence). V was pared by 0 bases and J by 2 bases, with 9 bases between. The CDR3 consists of 15 residues. The CDR3 is CATSRDRDFTDTQYF. The CDR3 DNA is TGTGCCACCAGCAGAGATAGAGACTTCACAGATACGCAGTATTTT.

The V call is TRBV7-2, the J call TRBJ2-5; 9 bases agree with TRBD2. V shed 1 base, J shed 2 bases, and the junction held 11 bases outside the gene matches. Germline-derived CDR1 and CDR2 are SGHTA and FQGNSA. CDR3 size: 18 residues. The CDR3 coding sequence is TGTGCCAGCAGCTTAGGGCGGGGGGGGCCTATACTTCAAGAGACCCAGTACTTC. This sequence encodes CASSLGRGGPILQETQYF.

CDR3 protein: CASSPTVEATYEQYF. CDR3 in DNA: TGCGCCAGCAGTCCTACGGTAGAGGCAACCTACGAGCAGTACTTC. The rearrangement joins TRBV5-1 to TRBJ2-7; D uncertain. Per germline, CDR1 SGHRS and CDR2 YFSETQ. V was clipped by 5 bases and J by 2 bases, with 17 bases between them. This CDR3 spans 15 amino acids.

The sample holds one count of this clone. The chain carries TRBV7-9 and TRBJ2-3; 9 nucleotides agree with TRBD1. Per germline, CDR1 SEHNR and CDR2 FQNEAQ (reference sequence). The CDR3 totals 15 residues. The J segment lost 4 bases and the V segment lost 4 bases, leaving 6 bases of the junction unmatched. This CDR3 is CASSWTGTGSDTQYF. As DNA, the CDR3 is TGTGCCAGCAGCTGGACCGGGACAGGGTCAGATACGCAGTATTTT.

This clone is medium-sized. This chain connects TRBV2 to TRBJ2-7; D ambiguous. This CDR3 contains 13 residues. Germline CDR1 and CDR2: SNHLY and FYNNEI. The V end was cut by 1 base, the J end by 4 bases, with 8 bases between. The CDR3 DNA follows: TGTGCCAGCAGTGAAGGCGCAGTATACGAGCAGTACTTC. Protein product: CASSEGAVYEQYF.

This clone is a singleton in its sample. This chain joins TRBV5-1 and TRBJ1-1, with 7 positions matching TRBD1. CDR3 length equals 14 residues. Germline CDR1 reads SGHRS; CDR2 reads YFSETQ. The ends lost 0 bases at V and 4 bases at J; junction bases unmatched: 3. The CDR3 DNA reads as TGCGCCAGCAGCTTGGACAGGGGAAGCACTGAAGCTTTCTTT. Translated, it gives CASSLDRGSTEAFF.

This clone was seen only a few times. The J gene is TRBJ2-5, the V gene TRBV7-2, with D hard to call. There are 11 residues in the CDR3. V dropped 5 bases and J dropped 2 bases, with 3 bases sitting between them. Germline CDR1 is SGHTA and CDR2 is FQGNSA. CDR3 nucleotides: TGTGCCAGCAGCCCACAAGAGACCCAGTACTTC. The encoded protein is CASSPQETQYF.

A word on this clone: Sequence at one end of the junction differs from germline and may be a read error. The J gene is TRBJ1-5, the V gene TRBV10-3; D ambiguous. The V gene's germline CDR1 is ENHRY and CDR2 SYGVKD. The CDR3 runs 15 residues. CDR3 residues: CASSYSGSGSQPQHF. The DNA for the CDR3 is TGTGCCAGCAGTTACTCGGGGTCGGGGAGTCAGCCCCAGCATTTT.

This clone was detected only once. The chain carries TRBV6-5 and TRBJ2-5, with D perhaps matching TRBD2 (7 bases). V was cut by 7 bases and J by 7 bases, with 13 bases left in between. The germline V gene has CDR1 MNHEY and CDR2 SVGAGI. This CDR3 contains 12 residues. CDR3 nucleotide sequence: TGTGCCAGCACGGGGGGCTTTGGGACCCAGTACTTC. It codes for CASTGGFGTQYF.

The genes are TRBV4-2 and TRBJ2-7; the match to TRBD1 covers 9 bases. Trimming took 2 bases from V and 6 from J; bases not matched to a gene: 8. The CDR3 runs 15 residues. Per the germline V gene, CDR1 is LGHNA and CDR2 is YNFKEQ. The DNA for the CDR3 is TGTGCCAGCAGCCAACTGGGACAGGGAACGGTCGAGCAGTACTTC. Protein product: CASSQLGQGTVEQYF.

This clone has only a few counts. The chain recombines TRBV27 with TRBJ2-7; D unresolved. With 7 bases removed from V and 4 bases from J, the gap between germline ends came to 14 bases. The CDR3 is 13 residues long. Per germline, CDR1 MNHEY and CDR2 SMNVEV (reference sequence). In DNA, the CDR3 is TGTGCCAGCACTGGTAGTTTGACTTACGAGCAGTACTTC. Translated, it gives CASTGSLTYEQYF.

V gene TRBV6-5 combines with J gene TRBJ1-1, with unresolved D. The CDR3 contains 14 residues. Deletions cut 5 bases from V and 1 base from J, with 11 bases between. CDR1 is MNHEY and CDR2 is SVGAGI in the germline V gene. The chain's CDR3 is CASSQFQANTEAFF. In nucleotides, the CDR3 is TGTGCCAGCAGTCAGTTCCAGGCGAACACTGAAGCTTTCTTT.

V is TRBV7-2 and J is TRBJ2-3, with 11 bases lining up with TRBD2. The CDR3 runs 16 residues. The V gene end was trimmed by 2 bases and the J gene end by 3 bases; junction bases not matched to a gene: 4. Per germline, CDR1 SGHTA and CDR2 FQGNSA. CDR3 sequence reads: CASSLLAGGDTDTQYF. CDR3 bases: TGTGCCAGCAGCTTACTAGCGGGGGGAGATACAGATACGCAGTATTTT.